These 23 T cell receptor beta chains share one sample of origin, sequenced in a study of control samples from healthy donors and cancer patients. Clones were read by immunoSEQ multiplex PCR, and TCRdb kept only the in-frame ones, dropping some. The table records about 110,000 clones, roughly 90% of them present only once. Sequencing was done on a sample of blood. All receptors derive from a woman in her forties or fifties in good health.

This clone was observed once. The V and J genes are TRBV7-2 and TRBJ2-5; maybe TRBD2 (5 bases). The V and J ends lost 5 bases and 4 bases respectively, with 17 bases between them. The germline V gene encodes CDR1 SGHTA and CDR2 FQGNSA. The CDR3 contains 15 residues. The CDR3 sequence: CASSPRTAGRETQYF. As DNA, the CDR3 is TGTGCCAGCAGCCCCCGGACTGCAGGTCGAGAGACCCAGTACTTC.

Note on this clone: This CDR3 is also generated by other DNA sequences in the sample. CDR3 DNA: TGTGCCAGCAGCCTCGGACTAGGGGACCAAGAGACCCAGTACTTC. Encoded protein: CASSLGLGDQETQYF. This chain joins TRBV7-3 and TRBJ2-5, with 7 bases matching TRBD2. The CDR3 spans 15 residues. Germline assignment: CDR1 SGHTA and CDR2 FQGTGA. V lost 5 bases to trimming and J lost 0 bases; unmatched junction nucleotides: 6.

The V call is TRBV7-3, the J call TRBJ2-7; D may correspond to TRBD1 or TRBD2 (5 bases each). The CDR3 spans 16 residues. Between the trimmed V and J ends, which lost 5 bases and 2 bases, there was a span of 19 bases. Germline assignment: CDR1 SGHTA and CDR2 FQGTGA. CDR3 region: CASSPGTGKSAYEQYF. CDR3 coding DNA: TGTGCCAGCAGCCCCGGGACGGGGAAAAGCGCCTACGAGCAGTACTTC.

The CDR3 is CASSGWTGSGNTIYF. The CDR3 DNA sequence: TGTGCCAGCAGTGGGTGGACAGGGTCAGGAAACACCATATATTTT. J is TRBJ1-3 and V is TRBV25-1, with 8 bases lining up with TRBD1. The CDR3 extends over 15 amino acids. Germline lookup yields CDR1 MGHDK and CDR2 SYGVNS. J lost 4 bases, V lost 4 bases, and 6 bases had no gene match.

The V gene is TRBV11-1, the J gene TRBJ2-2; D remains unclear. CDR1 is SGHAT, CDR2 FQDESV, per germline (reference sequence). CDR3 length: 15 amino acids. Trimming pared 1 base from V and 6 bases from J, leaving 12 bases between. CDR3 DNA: TGTGCCAGCAGCTTAGTTTGGGGTACGGCCGGGGAGCTGTTTTTT. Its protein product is CASSLVWGTAGELFF.

As DNA, the CDR3 is TGTGCCAGCTCACTGGGACAGGGGAACACTGAAGCTTTCTTT. Encoded protein: CASSLGQGNTEAFF. This chain uses TRBV18 with TRBJ1-1; 9 bases agree with TRBD1. V gave up 4 bases and J gave up 1 base; unmatched junction bases: 1. The CDR3 is made up of 14 amino acids. CDR1 and CDR2 from the germline V gene are KGHSH and LQKENI.

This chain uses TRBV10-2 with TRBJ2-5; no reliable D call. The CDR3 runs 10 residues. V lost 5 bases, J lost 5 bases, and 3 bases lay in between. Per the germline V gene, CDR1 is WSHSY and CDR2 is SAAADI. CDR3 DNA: TGCGCCAGCAGTACCGAGACCCAGTACTTC. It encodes CASSTETQYF.

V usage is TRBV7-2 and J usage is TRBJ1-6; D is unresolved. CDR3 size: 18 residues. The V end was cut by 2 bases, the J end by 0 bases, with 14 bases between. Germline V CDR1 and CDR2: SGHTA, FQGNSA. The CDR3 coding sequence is TGTGCCAGCAGCTTAACAGCCGCCCCCGTCTCCTATAATTCACCCCTCCACTTT. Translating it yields CASSLTAAPVSYNSPLHF. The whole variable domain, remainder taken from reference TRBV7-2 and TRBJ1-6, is GAGVSQSPSNKVTEKGKDVELRCDPISGHTALYWYRQSLGQGLEFLIYFQGNSAPDKSGLPSDRFSAERTGGSVSTLTIQRTQQEDSAVYLCASSLTAAPVSYNSPLHFGNGTRLTVT.

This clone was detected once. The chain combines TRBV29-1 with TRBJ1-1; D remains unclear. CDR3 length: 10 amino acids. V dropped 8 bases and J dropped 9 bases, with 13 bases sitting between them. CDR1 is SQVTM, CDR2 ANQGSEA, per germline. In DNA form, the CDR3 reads TGCAGCCTCGAGAAGGGAAAAGCTTTCTTT. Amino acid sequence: CSLEKGKAFF.

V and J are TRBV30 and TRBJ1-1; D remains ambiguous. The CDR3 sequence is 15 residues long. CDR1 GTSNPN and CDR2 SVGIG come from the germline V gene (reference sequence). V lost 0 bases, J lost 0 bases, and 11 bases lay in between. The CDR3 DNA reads TGTGCCTGGAGTGTACTAGTCGGTATGAACACTGAAGCTTTCTTT. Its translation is CAWSVLVGMNTEAFF.

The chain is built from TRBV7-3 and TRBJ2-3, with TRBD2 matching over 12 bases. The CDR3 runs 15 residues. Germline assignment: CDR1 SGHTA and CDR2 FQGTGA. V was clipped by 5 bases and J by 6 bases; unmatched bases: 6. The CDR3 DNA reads TGTGCCAGCAGCGCCCTAGCGGGAGGGCCGGATACGCAGTATTTT. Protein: CASSALAGGPDTQYF.

The CDR3 reads CASSVEVGTNYGYTF. The CDR3 nucleotides are TGTGCCAGCAGCGTAGAGGTCGGCACCAACTATGGCTACACCTTC. This chain joins TRBV9 and TRBJ1-2; D ambiguous. The CDR3 covers 15 residues. Germline CDR1 SGDLS, CDR2 YYNGEE. V shed 0 bases and J shed 2 bases, with 11 bases lying between them.

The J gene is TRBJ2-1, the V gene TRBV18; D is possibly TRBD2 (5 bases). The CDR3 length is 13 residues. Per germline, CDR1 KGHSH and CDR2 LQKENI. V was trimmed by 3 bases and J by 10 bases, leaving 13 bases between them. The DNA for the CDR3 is TGTGCCAGCTCACCGCTCCCGGGGAACGAGCAGTTCTTC. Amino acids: CASSPLPGNEQFF.

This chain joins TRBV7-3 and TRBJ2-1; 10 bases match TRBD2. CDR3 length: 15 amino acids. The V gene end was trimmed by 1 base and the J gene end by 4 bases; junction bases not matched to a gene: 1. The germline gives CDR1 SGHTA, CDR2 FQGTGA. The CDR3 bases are TGTGCCAGCAGCTTAATACTAGCGGGGTACAATGAGCAGTTCTTC. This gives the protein CASSLILAGYNEQFF.

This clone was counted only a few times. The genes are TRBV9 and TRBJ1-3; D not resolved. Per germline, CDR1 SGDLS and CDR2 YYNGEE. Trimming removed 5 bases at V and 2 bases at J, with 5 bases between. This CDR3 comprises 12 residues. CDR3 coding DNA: TGTGCCAGCAGAGAACCTGGAAACACCATATATTTT. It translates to CASREPGNTIYF.

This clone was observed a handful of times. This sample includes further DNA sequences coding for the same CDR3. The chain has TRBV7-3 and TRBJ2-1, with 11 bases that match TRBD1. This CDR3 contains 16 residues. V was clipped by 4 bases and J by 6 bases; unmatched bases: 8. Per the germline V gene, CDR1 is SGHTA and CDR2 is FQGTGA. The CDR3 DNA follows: TGTGCCAGCAGCTCGGACCGGGACAGGGGGGGCAATGAGCAGTTCTTC. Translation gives CASSSDRDRGGNEQFF.

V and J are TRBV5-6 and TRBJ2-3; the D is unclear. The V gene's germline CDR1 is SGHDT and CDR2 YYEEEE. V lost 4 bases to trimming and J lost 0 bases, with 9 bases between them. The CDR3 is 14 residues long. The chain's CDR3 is CASSPAISTDTQYF. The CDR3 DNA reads TGTGCCAGCAGCCCGGCCATTAGCACAGATACGCAGTATTTT.

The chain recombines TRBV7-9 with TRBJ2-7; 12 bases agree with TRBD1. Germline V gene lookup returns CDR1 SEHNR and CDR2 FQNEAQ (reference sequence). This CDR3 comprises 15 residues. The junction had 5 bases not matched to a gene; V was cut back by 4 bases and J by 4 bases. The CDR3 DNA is TGTGCCAGCAGCTCGGGACAGGGGGCTATTTACGAGCAGTACTTC. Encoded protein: CASSSGQGAIYEQYF.

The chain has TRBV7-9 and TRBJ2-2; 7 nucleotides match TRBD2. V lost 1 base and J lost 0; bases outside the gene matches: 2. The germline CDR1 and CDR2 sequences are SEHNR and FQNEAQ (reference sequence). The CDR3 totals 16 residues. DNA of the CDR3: TGTGCCAGCAGCTTAGTGGGACTACCGAACACCGGGGAGCTGTTTTTT. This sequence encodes CASSLVGLPNTGELFF.

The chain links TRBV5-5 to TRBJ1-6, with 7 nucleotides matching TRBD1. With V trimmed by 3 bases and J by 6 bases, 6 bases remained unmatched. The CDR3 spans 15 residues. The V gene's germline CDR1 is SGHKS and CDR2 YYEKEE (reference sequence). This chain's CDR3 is CASSYVDRPNSPLHF. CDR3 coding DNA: TGTGCCAGCAGCTACGTGGACAGGCCTAATTCACCCCTCCACTTT.

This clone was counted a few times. CDR3 sequence (DNA): TGTGCCAGCAGTATATCCGACTCCTACAATGAGCAGTTCTTC. It is translated as CASSISDSYNEQFF. The rearrangement joins TRBV6-6 to TRBJ2-1; D unclear. CDR3 length: 14 residues. Per the germline V gene, CDR1 is MNHNY and CDR2 is SVGAGI (reference sequence). Trimming removed 5 bases at V and 0 bases at J, with 8 bases between.

CDR3 residues: CASSQSRVTYGYTF. Here the CDR3 DNA reads TGCGCCAGCAGCCAATCCAGGGTTACCTATGGCTACACCTTC. The rearrangement uses TRBV4-3 and TRBJ1-2; tentatively, D is TRBD1 (5 bases). CDR3 length: 14 residues. CDR1 and CDR2 from the germline V gene are LGHNA and YSLEER. V lost 2 bases, J lost 4 bases, and 11 bases lay in between.

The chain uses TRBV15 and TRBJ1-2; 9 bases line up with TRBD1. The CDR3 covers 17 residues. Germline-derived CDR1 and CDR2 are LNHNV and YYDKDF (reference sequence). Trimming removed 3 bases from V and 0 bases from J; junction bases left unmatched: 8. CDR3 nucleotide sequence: TGTGCCACCAGCAGCCTACAGGGGGCCCGCGCTAACTATGGCTACACCTTC. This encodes CATSSLQGARANYGYTF.